This is a list of T cell receptor beta chains from one sample in a study of beta chain features in type 1 diabetes. This table comes from immunoSEQ multiplex PCR, and its TCRdb copy is limited to in-frame clones, with some not included. The sample contains about 170,000 clones, 6.5% to 9.5% of which appear only once. The sample taken for sequencing was central memory CD4+ T cells from blood. The receptors were sampled from a woman aged 40 to 50 with type 1 diabetes. Both conserved end residues are part of each CDR3. The D gene is left open where the match is weak. Clone size is stated in some rows and not others, as once, few, many or a class when expanded.

many,.,TRBV4-3,TRBJ2-2,CASSQDSRGKRELFF,TGCGCCAGCAGCCAAGATAGCAGGGGAAAACGGGAGCTGTTTTTT
few,.,TRBV7-8,TRBJ2-1,CASSLGASYNEQFF,TGTGCCAGCAGCTTAGGGGCGAGCTACAATGAGCAGTTCTTC
.,.,TRBV4-2,TRBJ1-2,CASSQDDGGANYGYTF,TGTGCCAGCAGCCAAGATGACGGGGGGGCTAACTATGGCTACACCTTC
.,TRBD1,TRBV7-3,TRBJ1-1,CASSNQGDTEAFF,TGTGCCAGCAGCAACCAGGGGGACACTGAAGCTTTCTTT
.,.,TRBV5-1,TRBJ2-2,CASSLYRDTYTGELFF,TGCGCCAGCAGCTTATACCGGGACACCTACACCGGGGAGCTGTTTTTT
many,.,TRBV2,TRBJ2-1,CASGLKRTDNEQFF,TGTGCCAGCGGCCTGAAGCGGACAGACAATGAGCAGTTCTTC
.,.,TRBV20-1,TRBJ2-3,CSASSYDTQYF,TGCAGTGCTAGTAGCTACGATACGCAGTATTTT
few,.,TRBV30,TRBJ2-1,CAWSVRTLNEQFF,TGTGCCTGGAGTGTTAGAACCTTGAATGAGCAGTTCTTC
few,.,TRBV30,TRBJ1-1,CAWNGVIDLNTEAFF,TGTGCCTGGAATGGTGTAATAGACTTGAACACTGAAGCTTTCTTT
few,.,TRBV11-2,TRBJ2-7,CASSLRPGKTYEQYF,TGTGCCAGCAGCTTACGGCCAGGAAAAACCTACGAGCAGTACTTC
.,.,TRBV25-1,TRBJ1-1,CASSEYLGGGTEAFF,TGTGCCAGCAGTGAATACCTCGGGGGGGGCACTGAAGCTTTCTTT
few,.,TRBV2,TRBJ2-5,CASSDLETQYF,TGTGCCAGCAGTGACTTAGAGACCCAGTACTTC
.,TRBD1,TRBV5-6,TRBJ1-1,CASSLAWGQNEAFF,TGTGCCAGCAGCTTGGCCTGGGGACAGAATGAAGCTTTCTTT
.,TRBD1,TRBV6-6,TRBJ2-7,CASSPAGGTYEQYF,TGTGCCAGCAGTCCAGCAGGGGGTACCTACGAGCAGTACTTC
few,TRBD1,TRBV27,TRBJ2-5,CASRPRTGAQETQYF,TGTGCCAGCAGACCGAGGACAGGGGCGCAAGAGACCCAGTACTTC
many,.,TRBV6-6,TRBJ2-5,CASSPRKETQYF,TGTGCCAGCAGTCCCAGGAAAGAGACCCAGTACTTC
many,.,TRBV10-3,TRBJ1-5,CAISEVAVRDQPQHF,TGTGCCATCAGTGAGGTCGCAGTGAGGGATCAGCCCCAGCATTTT
few,TRBD1,TRBV9,TRBJ1-1,CASSVGQGWTEAFF,TGTGCCAGCAGCGTCGGACAGGGTTGGACTGAAGCTTTCTTT
.,.,TRBV9,TRBJ2-3,CASSTYTDTQYF,TGTGCCAGCAGCACTTACACAGATACGCAGTATTTT
few,.,TRBV7-2,TRBJ1-6,CASSPGSGGSNSPLHF,TGTGCCAGCAGCCCCGGTTCGGGGGGTTCTAATTCACCCCTCCACTTT
.,TRBD2,TRBV7-9,TRBJ2-7,CASSFEDGRPYF,TGTGCCAGCAGCTTTGAGGACGGGAGGCCGTACTTC
.,.,TRBV5-5,TRBJ2-5,CASSLGAGEETQYF,TGTGCCAGCAGCTTGGGGGCAGGGGAAGAGACCCAGTACTTC
few,TRBD1,TRBV4-1,TRBJ1-1,CASRRAQGASSEAFF,TGCGCCAGCAGACGGGCCCAGGGGGCGAGTTCTGAAGCTTTCTTT
.,.,TRBV27,TRBJ2-1,CASTPRLSSVNEQFF,TGTGCCAGCACCCCGCGGCTCTCGAGCGTGAATGAGCAGTTCTTC
.,.,TRBV2,TRBJ1-1,CASAPRRDTEAFF,TGTGCCAGCGCCCCCCGCCGGGACACTGAAGCTTTCTTT
.,TRBD2,TRBV5-4,TRBJ2-4,CASSSTGGGDKNIQYF,TGTGCCAGCAGCTCCACTGGCGGGGGGGACAAAAACATTCAGTACTTC